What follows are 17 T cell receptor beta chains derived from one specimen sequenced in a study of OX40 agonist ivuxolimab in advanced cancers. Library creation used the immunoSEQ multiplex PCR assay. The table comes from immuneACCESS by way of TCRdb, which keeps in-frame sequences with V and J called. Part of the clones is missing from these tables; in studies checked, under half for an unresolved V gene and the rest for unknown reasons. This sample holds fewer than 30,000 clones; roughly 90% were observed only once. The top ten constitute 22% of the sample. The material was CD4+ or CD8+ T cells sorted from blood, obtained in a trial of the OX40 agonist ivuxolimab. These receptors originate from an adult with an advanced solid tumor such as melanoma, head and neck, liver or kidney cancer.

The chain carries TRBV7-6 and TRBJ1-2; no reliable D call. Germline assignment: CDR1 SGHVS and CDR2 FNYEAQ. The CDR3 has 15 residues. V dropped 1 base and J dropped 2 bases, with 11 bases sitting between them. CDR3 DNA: TGTGCCAGCAGCTTAGATCGAGTAGGGAACTATGGCTACACCTTC. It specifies CASSLDRVGNYGYTF.

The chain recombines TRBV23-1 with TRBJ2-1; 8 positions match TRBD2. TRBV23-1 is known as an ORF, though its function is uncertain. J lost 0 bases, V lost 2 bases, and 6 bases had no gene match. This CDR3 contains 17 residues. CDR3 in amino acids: CASSQVIAGISYNEQFF. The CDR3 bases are TGCGCCAGCAGTCAAGTGATAGCGGGGATCTCCTACAATGAGCAGTTCTTC.

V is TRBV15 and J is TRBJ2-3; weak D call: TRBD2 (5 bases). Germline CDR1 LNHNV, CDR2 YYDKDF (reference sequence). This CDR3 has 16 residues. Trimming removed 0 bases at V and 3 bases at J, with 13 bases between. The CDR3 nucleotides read TGTGCCACCAGCAGAGATCCGGGGAGCCTGACAGATACGCAGTATTTT. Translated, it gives CATSRDPGSLTDTQYF.

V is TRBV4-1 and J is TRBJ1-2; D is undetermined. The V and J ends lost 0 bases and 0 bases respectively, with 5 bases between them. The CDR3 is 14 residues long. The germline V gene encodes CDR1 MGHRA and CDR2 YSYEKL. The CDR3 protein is CASSQDWANYGYTF. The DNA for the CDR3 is TGCGCCAGCAGCCAAGACTGGGCTAACTATGGCTACACCTTC.

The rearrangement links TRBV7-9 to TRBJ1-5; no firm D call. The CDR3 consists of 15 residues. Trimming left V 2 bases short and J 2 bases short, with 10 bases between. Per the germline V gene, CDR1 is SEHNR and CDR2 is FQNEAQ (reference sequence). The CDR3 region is CASSLSVSGNQPQHF. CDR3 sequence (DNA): TGTGCCAGCAGCTTATCCGTCTCTGGCAATCAGCCCCAGCATTTT.

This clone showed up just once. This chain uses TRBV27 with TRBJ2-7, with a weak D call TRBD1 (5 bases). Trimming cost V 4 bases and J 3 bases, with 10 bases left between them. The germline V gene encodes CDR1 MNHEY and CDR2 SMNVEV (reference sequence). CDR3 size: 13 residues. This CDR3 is CASSSGQGYEQYF. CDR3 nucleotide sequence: TGTGCCAGCAGTTCCGGGCAGGGCTACGAGCAGTACTTC.

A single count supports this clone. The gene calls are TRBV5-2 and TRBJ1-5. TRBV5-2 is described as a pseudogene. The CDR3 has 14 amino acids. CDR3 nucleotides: TGTGCCAGCAGCTTGGCCGGGGACGGTCAGCCCCAGCATTTT. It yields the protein CASSLAGDGQPQHF.

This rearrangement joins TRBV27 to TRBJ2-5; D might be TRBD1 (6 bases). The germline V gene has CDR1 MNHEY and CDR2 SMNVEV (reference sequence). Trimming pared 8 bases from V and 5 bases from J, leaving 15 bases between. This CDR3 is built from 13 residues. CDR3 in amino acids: CASSGVRLETQYF. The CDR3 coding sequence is TGTGCCAGCTCAGGGGTTCGATTGGAGACCCAGTACTTC.

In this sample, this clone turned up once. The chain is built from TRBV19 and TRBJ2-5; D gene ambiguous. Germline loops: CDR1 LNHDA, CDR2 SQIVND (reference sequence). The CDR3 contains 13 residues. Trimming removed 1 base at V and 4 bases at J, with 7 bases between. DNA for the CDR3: TGTGCCAGTAGTATAGGACCAGGAGAGACCCAGTACTTC. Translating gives CASSIGPGETQYF.

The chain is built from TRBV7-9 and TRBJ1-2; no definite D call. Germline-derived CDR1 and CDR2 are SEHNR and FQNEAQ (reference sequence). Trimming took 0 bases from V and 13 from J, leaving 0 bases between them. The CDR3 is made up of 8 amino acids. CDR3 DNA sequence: TGTGCCAGCAGCTTAGCCACCTTC. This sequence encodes CASSLATF.

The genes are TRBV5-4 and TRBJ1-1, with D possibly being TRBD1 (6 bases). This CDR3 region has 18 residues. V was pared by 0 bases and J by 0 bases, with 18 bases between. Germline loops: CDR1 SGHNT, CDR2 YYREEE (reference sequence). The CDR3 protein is CASSLGVQGQAVNTEAFF. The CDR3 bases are TGTGCCAGCAGCTTGGGTGTGCAGGGGCAAGCGGTGAACACTGAAGCTTTCTTT. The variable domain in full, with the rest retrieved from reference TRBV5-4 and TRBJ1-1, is ETGVTQSPTHLIKTRGQQVTLRCSSQSGHNTVSWYQQALGQGPQFIFQYYREEENGRGNFPPRFSGLQFPNYSSELNVNALELDDSALYLCASSLGVQGQAVNTEAFFGQGTRLTVV.

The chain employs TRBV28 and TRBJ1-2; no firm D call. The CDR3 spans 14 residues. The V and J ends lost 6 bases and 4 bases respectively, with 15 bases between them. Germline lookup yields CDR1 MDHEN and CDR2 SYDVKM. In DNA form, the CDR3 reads TGTGCCAGCAGAGGCAGCCGTTTCGGCTATGGCTACACCTTC. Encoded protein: CASRGSRFGYGYTF.

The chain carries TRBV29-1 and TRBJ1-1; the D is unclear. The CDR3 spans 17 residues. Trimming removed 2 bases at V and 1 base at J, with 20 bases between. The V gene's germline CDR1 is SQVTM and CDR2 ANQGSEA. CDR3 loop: CSVERNTDSTWNTEAFF. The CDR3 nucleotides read TGCAGCGTTGAAAGGAACACGGACTCAACCTGGAACACTGAAGCTTTCTTT.

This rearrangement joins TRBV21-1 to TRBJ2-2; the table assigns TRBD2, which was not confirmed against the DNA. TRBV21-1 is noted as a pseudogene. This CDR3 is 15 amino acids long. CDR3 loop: CASSKVLAGPGELFF. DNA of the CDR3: TGTGCCAGCAGCAAAGTTCTAGCGGGACCTGGGGAGCTGTTTTTT.

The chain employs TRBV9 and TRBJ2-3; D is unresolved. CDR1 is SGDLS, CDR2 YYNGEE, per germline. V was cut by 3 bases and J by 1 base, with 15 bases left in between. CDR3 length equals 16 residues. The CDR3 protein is CASSEDRTVGTDTQYF. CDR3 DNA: TGTGCCAGCAGCGAAGATAGGACGGTTGGCACAGATACGCAGTATTTT.

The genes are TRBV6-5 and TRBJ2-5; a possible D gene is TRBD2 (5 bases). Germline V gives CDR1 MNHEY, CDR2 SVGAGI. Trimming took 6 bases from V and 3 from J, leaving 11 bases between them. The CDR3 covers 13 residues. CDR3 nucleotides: TGTGCCAGCAGCCTCGCGGAGGAAGAGACCCAGTACTTC. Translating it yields CASSLAEEETQYF.

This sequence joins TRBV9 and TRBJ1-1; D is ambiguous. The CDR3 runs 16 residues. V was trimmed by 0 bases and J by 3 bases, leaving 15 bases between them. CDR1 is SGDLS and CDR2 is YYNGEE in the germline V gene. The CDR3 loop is CASSVAWEGLDTEAFF. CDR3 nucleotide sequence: TGTGCCAGCAGCGTAGCTTGGGAGGGCTTGGACACTGAAGCTTTCTTT.